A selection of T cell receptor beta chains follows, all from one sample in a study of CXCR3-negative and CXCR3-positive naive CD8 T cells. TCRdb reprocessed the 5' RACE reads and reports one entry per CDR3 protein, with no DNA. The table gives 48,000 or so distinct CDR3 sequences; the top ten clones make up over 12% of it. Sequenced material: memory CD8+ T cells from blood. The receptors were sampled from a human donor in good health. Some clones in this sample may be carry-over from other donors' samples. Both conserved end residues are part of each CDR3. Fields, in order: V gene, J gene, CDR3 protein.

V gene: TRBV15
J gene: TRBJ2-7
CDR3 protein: CATRQGSYEQYF

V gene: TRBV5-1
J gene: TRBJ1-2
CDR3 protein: CASSFGGPYGYTF

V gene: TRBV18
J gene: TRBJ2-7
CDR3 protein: CASSPSKSSYEQYF

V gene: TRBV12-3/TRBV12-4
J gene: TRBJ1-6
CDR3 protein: CASSFPMAYDSPLHF

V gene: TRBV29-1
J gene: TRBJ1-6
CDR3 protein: CSAQVGSENSPLHF

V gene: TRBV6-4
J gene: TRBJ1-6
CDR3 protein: CASSDSGDNSPLHF

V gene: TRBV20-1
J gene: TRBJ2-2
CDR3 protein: CSAGQGDVGELFF

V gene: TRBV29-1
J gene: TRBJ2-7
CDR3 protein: CSVKTGGAYEQYF

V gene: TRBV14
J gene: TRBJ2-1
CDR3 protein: CASSQTPGLPTDNEQFF

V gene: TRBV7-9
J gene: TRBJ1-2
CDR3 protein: CASSSTVRGNYGYTF

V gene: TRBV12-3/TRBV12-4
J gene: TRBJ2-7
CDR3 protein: CASSEIASPYEQYF